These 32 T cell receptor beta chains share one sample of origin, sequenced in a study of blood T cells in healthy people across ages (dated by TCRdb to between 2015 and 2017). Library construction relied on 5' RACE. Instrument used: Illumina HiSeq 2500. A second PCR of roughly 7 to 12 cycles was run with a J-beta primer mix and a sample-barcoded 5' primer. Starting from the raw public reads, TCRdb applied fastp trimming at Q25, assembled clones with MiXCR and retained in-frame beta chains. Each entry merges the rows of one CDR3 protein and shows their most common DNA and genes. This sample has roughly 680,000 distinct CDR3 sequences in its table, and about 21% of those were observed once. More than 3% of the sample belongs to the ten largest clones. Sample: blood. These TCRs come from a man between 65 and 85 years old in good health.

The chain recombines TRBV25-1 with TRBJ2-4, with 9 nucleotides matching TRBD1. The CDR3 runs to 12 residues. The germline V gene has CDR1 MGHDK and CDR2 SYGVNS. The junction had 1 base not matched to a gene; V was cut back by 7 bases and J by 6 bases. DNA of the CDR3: TGTGCCAGCACGGACAGGGGAAACATTCAGTACTTC. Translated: CASTDRGNIQYF.

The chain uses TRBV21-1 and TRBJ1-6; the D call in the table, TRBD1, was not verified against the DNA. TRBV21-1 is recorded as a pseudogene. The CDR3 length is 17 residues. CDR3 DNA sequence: TGTGCCAGCAGCCCTACAGAACATGGGGCCTATAATTCACCCCTCCACTTT. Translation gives CASSPTEHGAYNSPLHF.

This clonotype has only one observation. CDR3 sequence: CASSPGGGHGYTF. CDR3 DNA: TGTGCCAGCAGCCCGGGGGGGGGCCATGGCTACACCTTC. The chain employs TRBV7-3 and TRBJ1-2; the D gene is possibly TRBD1 (6 bases). The V end was cut by 5 bases, the J end by 6 bases, with 13 bases between. Looked up from germline, CDR1 is SGHTA and CDR2 is FQGTGA. The CDR3 runs to 13 residues.

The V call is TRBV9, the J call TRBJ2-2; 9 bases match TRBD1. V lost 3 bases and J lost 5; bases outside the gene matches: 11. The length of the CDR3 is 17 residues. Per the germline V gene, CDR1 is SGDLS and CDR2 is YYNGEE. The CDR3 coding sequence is TGTGCCAGCAGCGCCCTGGGACAGGGTTCCAAAACCGGGGAGCTGTTTTTT. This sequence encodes CASSALGQGSKTGELFF.

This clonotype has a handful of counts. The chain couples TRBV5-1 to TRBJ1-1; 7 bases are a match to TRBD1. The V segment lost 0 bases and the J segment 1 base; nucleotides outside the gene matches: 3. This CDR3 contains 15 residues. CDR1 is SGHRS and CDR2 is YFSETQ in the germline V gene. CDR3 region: CASSLATGANTEAFF. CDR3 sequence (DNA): TGCGCCAGCAGCTTGGCCACAGGGGCGAACACTGAAGCTTTCTTT.

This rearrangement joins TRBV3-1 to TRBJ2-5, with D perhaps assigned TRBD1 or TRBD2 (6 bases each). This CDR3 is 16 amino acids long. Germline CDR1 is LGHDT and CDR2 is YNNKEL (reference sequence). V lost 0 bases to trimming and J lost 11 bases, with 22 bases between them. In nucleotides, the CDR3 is TGTGCCAGCAGCCAAGATTCGGGGGCACCGTCCCGGGAGCAGTACTTC. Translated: CASSQDSGAPSREQYF.

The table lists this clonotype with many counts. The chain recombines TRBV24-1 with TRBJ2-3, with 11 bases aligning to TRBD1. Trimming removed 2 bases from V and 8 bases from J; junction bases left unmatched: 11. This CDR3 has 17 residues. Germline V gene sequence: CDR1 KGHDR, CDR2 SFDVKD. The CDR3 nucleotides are TGTGCCACCAGTGATTGGTCGGGACAGGGGGGTTCCGGTACGCAGTATTTT. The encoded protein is CATSDWSGQGGSGTQYF.

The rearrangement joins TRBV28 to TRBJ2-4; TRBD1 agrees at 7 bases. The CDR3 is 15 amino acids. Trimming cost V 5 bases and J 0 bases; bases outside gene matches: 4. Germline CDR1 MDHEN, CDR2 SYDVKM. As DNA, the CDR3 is TGTGCCAGCAGTCCCGAGGGGGCAGCCAAAAACATTCAGTACTTC. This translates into CASSPEGAAKNIQYF.

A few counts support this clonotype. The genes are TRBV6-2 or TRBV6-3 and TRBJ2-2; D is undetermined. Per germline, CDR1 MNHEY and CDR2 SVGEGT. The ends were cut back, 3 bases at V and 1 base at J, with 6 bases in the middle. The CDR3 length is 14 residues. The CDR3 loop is CASSYLRNTGELFF. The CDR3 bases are TGTGCCAGCAGTTATCTTAGGAACACCGGGGAGCTGTTTTTT.

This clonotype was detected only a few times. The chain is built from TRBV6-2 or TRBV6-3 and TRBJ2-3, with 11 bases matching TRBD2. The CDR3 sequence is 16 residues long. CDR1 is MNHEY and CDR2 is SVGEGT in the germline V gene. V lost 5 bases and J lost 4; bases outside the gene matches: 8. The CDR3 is CASSDPSGGRPDTQYF. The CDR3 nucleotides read TGTGCCAGCAGTGACCCTAGCGGGGGGCGACCAGATACGCAGTATTTT.

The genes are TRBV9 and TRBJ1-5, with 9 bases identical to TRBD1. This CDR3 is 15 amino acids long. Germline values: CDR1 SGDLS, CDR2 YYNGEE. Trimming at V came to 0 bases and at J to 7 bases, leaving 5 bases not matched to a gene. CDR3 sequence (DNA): TGTGCCAGCAGCGTAGGACAGGGGGTGGAGCAGCCCCAGCATTTT. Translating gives CASSVGQGVEQPQHF.

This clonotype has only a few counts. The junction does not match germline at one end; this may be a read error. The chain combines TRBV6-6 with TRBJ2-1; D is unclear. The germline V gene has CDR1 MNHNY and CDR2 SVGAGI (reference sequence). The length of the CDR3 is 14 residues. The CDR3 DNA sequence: TGTACCAGCAGTTACTCAGCCTCCTACAATGAGCAGTTCTTC. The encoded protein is CTSSYSASYNEQFF.

DNA of the CDR3: TGCAGTGCTAGCGGGGCGGGAGAGAATGAGCAGTTCTTC. Its translation: CSASGAGENEQFF. The chain uses TRBV20-1 and TRBJ2-1; the match to TRBD2 covers 7 bases. The CDR3 sequence is 13 residues long. The V gene end was trimmed by 3 bases and the J gene end by 7 bases; junction bases not matched to a gene: 6. CDR1 DFQATT and CDR2 SNEGSKA come from the germline V gene (reference sequence).

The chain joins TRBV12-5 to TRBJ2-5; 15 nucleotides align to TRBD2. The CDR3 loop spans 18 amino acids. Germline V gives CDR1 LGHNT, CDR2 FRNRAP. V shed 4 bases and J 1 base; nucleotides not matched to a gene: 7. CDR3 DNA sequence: TGTGCTAGTGGTTCCGGGACTAGCGGGGGGTACTTCCAAGAGACCCAGTACTTC. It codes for CASGSGTSGGYFQETQYF.

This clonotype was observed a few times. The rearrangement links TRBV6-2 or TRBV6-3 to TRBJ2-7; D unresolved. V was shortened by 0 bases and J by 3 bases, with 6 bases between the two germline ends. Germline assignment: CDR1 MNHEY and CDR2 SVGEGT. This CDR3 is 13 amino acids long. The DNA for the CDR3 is TGTGCCAGCAGTTACTCGTCAGTCTACGAGCAGTACTTC. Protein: CASSYSSVYEQYF.

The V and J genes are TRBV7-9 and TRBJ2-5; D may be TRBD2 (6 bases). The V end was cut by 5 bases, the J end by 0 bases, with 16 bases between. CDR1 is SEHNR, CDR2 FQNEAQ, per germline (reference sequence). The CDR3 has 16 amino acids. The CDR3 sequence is CASSLRLGGYQETQYF. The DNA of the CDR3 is TGTGCCAGCAGCCTGCGACTAGGAGGGTACCAAGAGACCCAGTACTTC.

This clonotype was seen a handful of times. The chain's CDR3 is CASLRISSGRPETQYF. DNA of the CDR3: TGTGCCAGTCTGAGGATTTCTAGCGGGAGGCCAGAGACCCAGTACTTC. The chain recombines TRBV28 with TRBJ2-5; 11 bases are shared with TRBD2. The CDR3 is 16 amino acids. Unmatched junction bases numbered 13, after V lost 9 bases and J lost 4 bases. Germline CDR1 reads MDHEN; CDR2 reads SYDVKM. Full variable domain (rest looked up from reference TRBV28 and TRBJ2-5): DVKVTQSSRYLVKRTGEKVFLECVQDMDHENMFWYRQDPGLGLRLIYFSYDVKMKEKGDIPEGYSVSREKKERFSLILESASTNQTSMYLCASLRISSGRPETQYFGPGTRLLVL.

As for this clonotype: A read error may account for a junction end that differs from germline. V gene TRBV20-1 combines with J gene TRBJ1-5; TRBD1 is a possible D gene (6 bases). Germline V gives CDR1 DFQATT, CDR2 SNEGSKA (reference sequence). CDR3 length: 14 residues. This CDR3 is CSAREGASNQPRHF. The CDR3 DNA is TGCAGTGCTAGAGAGGGGGCGAGCAATCAGCCCCGGCATTTT.

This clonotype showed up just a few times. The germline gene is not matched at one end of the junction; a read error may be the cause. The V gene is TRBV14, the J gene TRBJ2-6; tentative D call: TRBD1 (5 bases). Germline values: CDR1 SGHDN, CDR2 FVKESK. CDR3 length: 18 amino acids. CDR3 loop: CASSEDKGYSSGANVLTF. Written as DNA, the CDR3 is TGTGCCAGCAGCGAAGACAAGGGGTACTCTTCTGGGGCCAACGTCCTGACTTTC. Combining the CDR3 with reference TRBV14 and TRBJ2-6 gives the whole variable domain EAGVTQFPSHSVIEKGQTVTLRCDPISGHDNLYWYRRVMGKEIKFLLHFVKESKQDESGMPNNRFLAERTGGTYSTLKVQPAELEDSGVYFCASSEDKGYSSGANVLTFGAGSRLTVL.

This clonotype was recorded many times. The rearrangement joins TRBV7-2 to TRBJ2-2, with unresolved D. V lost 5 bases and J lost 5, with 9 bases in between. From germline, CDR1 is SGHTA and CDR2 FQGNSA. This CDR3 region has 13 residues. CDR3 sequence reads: CASSHDLTGELFF. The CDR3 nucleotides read TGTGCCAGCAGCCATGACTTAACCGGGGAGCTGTTTTTT. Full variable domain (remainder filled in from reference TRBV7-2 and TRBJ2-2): GAGVSQSPSNKVTEKGKDVELRCDPISGHTALYWYRQSLGQGLEFLIYFQGNSAPDKSGLPSDRFSAERTGGSVSTLTIQRTQQEDSAVYLCASSHDLTGELFFGEGSRLTVL.

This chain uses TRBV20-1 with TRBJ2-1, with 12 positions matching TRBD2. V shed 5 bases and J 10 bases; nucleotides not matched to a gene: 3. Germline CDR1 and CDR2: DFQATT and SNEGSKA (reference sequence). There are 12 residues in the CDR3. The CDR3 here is CSAGLAGREQFF. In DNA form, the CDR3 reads TGCAGTGCTGGACTAGCGGGACGGGAGCAGTTCTTC.

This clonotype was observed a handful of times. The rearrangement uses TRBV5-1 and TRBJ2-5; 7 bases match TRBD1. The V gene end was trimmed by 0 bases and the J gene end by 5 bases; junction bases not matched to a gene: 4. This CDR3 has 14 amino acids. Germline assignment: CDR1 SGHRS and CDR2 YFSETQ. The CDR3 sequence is CASSLEGAWETQYF. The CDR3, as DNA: TGCGCCAGCAGCTTGGAGGGGGCTTGGGAGACCCAGTACTTC.

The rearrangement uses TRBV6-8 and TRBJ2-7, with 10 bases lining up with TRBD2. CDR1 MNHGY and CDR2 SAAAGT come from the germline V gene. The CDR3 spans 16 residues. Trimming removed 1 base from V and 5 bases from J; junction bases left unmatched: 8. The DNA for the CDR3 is TGTGCCAGCAGTTACTGTTTACTAGCGGGATCTAACGAGCAGTACTTC. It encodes CASSYCLLAGSNEQYF.

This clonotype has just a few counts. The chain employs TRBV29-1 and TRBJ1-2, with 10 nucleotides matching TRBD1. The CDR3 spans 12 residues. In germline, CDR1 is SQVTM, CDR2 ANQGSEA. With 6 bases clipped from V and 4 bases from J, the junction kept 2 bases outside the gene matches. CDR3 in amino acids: CSVTGGSYGYTF. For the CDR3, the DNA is TGCAGCGTGACAGGGGGCAGCTATGGCTACACCTTC.

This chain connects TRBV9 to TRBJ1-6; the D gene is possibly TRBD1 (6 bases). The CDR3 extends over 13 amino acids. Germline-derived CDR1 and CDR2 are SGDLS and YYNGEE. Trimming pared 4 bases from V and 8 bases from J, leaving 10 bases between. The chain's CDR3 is CASSRQDDSPLHF. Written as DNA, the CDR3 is TGTGCCAGCAGCCGACAGGATGATTCACCCCTCCACTTT. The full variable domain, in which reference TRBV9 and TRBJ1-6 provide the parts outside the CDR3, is DSGVTQTPKHLITATGQRVTLRCSPRSGDLSVYWYQQSLDQGLQFLIQYYNGEERAKGNILERFSAQQFPDLHSELNLSSLELGDSALYFCASSRQDDSPLHFGNGTRLTVT.

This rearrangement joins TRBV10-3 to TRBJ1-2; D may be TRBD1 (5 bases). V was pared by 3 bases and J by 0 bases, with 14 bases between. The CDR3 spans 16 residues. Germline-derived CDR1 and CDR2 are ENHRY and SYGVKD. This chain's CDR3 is CAISDPLGASNYGYTF. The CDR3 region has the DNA TGTGCCATCAGTGATCCTCTCGGGGCTTCTAACTATGGCTACACCTTC.

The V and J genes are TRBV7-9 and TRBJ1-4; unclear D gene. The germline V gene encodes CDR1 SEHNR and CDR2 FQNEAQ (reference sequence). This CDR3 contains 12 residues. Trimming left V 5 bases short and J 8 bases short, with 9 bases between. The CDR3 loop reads CASSLNVEKLFF. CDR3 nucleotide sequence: TGTGCCAGCAGCCTGAACGTGGAAAAACTGTTTTTT.

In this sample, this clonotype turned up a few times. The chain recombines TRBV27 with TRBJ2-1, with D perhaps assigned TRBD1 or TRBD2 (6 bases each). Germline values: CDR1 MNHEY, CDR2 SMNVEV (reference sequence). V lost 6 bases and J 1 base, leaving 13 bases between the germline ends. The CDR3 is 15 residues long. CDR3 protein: CASRPPGASYNEQFF. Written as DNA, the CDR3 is TGTGCCAGCAGGCCGCCGGGGGCTTCCTACAATGAGCAGTTCTTC.

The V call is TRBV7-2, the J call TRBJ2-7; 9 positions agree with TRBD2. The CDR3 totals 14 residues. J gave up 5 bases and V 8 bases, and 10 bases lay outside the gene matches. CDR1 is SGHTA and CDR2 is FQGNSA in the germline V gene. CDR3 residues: CASSWREGLDEQYF. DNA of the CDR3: TGTGCCAGCTCCTGGCGGGAGGGCCTAGACGAGCAGTACTTC.

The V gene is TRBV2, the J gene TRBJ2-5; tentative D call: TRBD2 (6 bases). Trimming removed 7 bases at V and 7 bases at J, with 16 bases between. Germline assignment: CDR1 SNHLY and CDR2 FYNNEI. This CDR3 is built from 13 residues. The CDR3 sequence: CASTSASPGTQYF. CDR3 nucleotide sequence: TGTGCCAGCACTAGCGCAAGCCCGGGGACCCAGTACTTC.

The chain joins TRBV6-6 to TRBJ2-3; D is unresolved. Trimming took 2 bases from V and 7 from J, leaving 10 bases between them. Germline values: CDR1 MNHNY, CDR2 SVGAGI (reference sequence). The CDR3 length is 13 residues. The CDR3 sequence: CASSYASSNTQYF. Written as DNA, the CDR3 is TGTGCCAGCAGTTACGCTTCTTCCAATACGCAGTATTTT.

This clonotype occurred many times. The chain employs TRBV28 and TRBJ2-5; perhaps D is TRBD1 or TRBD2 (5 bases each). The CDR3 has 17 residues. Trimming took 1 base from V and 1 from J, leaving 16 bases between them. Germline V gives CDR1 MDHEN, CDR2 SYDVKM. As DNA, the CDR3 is TGTGCCAGCAGTTTATCCTCGAGGGGAGTAATCCAAGAGACCCAGTACTTC. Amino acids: CASSLSSRGVIQETQYF.